The sequence of this T cell receptor beta chain was determined in a study of OX40 agonist ivuxolimab in advanced cancers. Regarding the study as a whole: Expanded clones were, on average, more numerous in CD8+ T cells than in CD4+.

Measured with immunoSEQ multiplex PCR; TCRdb has only the in-frame clones, and not every one. The sample includes 50,000 to 65,000 clones, 88% of them seen just once. Germline CDR1 is LNHDA and CDR2 is SQIVND (reference sequence). Trimming pared 7 bases from V and 5 bases from J, leaving 27 bases between. CDR3 length: 18 amino acids. This clone was recorded a few times. The antigen remains unidentified. This chain connects TRBV19 to TRBJ1-5; D possibly corresponds to TRBD1 (6 bases). This sequence was found in an adult with an advanced solid tumor such as melanoma, head and neck, liver or kidney cancer. The specimen was CD4+ or CD8+ T cells sorted from blood, collected in a trial of the OX40 agonist ivuxolimab. As DNA, the CDR3 is TGTGCCAGTAATCTCCGCCGGGGGCTGGGGAGTTCTTATCAGCCCCAGCATTTT. This translates into CASNLRRGLGSSYQPQHF.